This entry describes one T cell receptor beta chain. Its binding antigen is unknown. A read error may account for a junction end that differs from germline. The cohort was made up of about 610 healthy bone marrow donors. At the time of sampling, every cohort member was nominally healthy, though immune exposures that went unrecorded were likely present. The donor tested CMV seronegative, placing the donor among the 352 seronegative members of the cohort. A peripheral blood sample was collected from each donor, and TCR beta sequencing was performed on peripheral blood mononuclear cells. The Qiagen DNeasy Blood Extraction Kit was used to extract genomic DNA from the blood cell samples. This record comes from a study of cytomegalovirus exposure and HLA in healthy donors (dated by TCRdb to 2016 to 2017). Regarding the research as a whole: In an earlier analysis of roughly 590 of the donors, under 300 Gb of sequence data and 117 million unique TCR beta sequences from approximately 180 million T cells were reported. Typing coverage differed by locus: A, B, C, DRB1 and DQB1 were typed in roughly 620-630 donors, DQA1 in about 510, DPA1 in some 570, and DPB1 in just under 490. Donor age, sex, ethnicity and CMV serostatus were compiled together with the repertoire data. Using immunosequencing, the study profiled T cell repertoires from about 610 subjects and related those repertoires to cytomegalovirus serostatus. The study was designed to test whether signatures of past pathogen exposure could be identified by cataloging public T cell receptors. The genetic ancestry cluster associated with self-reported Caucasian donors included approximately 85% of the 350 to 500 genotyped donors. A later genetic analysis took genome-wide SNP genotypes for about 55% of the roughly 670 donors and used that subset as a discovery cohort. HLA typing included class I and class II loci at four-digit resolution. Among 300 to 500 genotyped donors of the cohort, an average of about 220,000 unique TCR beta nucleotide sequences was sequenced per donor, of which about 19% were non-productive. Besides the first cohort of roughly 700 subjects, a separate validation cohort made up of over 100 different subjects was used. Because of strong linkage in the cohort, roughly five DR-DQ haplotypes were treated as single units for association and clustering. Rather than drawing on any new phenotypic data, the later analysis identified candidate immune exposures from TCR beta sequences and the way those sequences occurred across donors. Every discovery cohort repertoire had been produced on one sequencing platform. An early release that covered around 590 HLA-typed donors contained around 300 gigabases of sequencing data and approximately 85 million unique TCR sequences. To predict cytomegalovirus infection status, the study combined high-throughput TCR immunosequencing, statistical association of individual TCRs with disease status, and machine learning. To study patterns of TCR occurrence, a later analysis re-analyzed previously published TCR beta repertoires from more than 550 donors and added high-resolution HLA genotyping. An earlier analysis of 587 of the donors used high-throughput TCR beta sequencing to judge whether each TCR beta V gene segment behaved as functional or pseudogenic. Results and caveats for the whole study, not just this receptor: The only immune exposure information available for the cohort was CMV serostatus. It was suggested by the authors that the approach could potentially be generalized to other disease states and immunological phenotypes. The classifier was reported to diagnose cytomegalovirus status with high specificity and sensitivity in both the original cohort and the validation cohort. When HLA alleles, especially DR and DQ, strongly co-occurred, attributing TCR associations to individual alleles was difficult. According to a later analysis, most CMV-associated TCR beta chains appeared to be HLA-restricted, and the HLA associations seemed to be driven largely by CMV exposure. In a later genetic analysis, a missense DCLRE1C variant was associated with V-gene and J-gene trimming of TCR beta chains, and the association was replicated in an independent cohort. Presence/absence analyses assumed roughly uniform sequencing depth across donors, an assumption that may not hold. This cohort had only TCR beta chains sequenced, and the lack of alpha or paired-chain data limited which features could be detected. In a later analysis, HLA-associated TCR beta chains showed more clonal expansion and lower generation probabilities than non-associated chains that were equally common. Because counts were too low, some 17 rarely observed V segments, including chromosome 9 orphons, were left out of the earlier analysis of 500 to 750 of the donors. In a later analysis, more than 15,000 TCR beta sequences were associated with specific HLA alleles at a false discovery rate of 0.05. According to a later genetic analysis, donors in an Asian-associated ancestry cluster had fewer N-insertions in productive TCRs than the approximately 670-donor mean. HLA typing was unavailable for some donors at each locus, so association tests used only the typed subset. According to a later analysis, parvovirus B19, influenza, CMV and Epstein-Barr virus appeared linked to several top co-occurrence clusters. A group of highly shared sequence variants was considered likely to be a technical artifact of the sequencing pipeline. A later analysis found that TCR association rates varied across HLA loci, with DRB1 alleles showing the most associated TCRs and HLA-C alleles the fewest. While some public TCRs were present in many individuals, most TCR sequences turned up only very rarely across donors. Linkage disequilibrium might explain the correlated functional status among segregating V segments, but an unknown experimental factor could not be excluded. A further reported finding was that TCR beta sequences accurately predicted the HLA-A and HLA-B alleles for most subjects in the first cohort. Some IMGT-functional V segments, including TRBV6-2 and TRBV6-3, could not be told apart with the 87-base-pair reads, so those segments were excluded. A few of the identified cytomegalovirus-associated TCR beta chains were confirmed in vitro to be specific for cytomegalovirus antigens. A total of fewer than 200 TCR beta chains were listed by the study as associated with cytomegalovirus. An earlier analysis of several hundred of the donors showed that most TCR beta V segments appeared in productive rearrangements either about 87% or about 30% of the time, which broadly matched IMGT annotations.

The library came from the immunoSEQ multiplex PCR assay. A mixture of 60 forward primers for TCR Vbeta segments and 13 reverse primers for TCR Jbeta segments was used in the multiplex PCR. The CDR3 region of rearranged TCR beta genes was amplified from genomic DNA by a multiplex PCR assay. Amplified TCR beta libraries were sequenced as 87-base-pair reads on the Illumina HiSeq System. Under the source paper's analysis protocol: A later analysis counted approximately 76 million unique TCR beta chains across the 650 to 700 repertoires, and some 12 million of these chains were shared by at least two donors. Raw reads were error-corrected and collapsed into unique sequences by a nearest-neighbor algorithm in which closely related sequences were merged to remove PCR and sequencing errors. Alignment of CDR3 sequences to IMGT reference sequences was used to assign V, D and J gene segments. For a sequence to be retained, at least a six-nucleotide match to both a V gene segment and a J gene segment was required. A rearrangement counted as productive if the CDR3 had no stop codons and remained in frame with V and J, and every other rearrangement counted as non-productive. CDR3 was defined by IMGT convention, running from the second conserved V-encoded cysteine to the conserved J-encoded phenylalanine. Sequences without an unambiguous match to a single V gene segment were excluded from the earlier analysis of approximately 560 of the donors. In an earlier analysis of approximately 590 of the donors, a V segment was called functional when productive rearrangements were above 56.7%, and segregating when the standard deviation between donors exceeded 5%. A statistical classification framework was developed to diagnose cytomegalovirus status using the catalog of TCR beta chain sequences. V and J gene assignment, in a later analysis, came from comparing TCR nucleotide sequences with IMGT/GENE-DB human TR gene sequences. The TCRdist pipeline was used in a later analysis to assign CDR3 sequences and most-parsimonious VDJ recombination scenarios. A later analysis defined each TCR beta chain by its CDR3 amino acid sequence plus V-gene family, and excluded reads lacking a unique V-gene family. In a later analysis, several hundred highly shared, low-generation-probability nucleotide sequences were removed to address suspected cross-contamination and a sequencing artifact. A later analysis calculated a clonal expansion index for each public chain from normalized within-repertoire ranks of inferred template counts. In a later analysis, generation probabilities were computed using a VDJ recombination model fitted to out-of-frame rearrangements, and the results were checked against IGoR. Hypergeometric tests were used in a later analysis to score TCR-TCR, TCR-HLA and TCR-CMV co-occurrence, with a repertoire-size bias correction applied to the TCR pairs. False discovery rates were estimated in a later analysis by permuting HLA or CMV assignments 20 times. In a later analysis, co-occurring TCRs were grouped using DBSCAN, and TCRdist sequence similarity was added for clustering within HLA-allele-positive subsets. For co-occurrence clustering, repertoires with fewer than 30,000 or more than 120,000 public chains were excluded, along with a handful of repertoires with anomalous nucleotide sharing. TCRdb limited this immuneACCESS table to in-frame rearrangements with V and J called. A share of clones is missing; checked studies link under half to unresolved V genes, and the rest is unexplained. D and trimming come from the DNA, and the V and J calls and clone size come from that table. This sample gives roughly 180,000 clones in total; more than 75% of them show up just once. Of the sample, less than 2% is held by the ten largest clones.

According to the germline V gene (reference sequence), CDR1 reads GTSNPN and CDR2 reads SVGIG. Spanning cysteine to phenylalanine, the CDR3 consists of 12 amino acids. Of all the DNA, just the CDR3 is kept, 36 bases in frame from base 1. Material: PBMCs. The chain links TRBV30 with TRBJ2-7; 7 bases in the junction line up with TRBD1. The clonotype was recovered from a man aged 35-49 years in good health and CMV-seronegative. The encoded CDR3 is CAWSPRQGAGSF. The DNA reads TGTGCCTGGAGTCCGAGACAGGGTGCAGGTTCCTTC.